Given below is one T cell receptor beta chain in context. No antigen is known for it. The data are from a study of tumor-infiltrating lymphocytes in primary liver carcinoma. Study as a whole: Through surgical resection, the patients' primary liver carcinoma was treated.

RNA isolated from unsorted whole blood supplied the blood RNA, with germline DNA also extracted. They drew approximately 3.8 milliliters of peripheral blood before surgery. Germline V gene lookup returns CDR1 SQVTM and CDR2 ANQGSEA. The CDR3 runs to 15 residues. The ends were cut back, 7 bases at V and 7 bases at J, with 22 bases in the middle. The study's findings and limits: Overlap in tumor-adjacent and tumor-blood pairs fell below that of tumor region pairs.

The researchers produced TCR beta cDNA from 500 ng total RNA with a constant-region primer. Slightly modified ARM-PCR with three nested multiplex PCR rounds yielded TCR beta libraries. For approximately 10 cycles apiece, the opening two PCR rounds ran with TRBV1-TRBV30 forward primers and a C-beta reverse primer. TCRdb re-called the multiplex PCR reads with MiXCR, one entry per CDR3 protein. The sample carries 250,000 to 400,000 distinct CDR3 sequences, 65% recorded once. This chain uses TRBV29-1 with TRBJ2-2; D assignment may be TRBD1 or TRBD2 (5 bases each). The receptor's source is a man aged 35-49 years with primary liver carcinoma and hepatitis B virus infection. Sequencing input: peripheral blood. The CDR3 DNA sequence: TGCAGCGCTCTTACTAACGGGGCGAGCATCGGGGAGCTGTTTTTT. Translation gives CSALTNGASIGELFF.